One and the same sample provided the 5 T cell receptor beta chains below, sequenced in a study of blood T cell repertoires in COVID-19. The assay was immunoSEQ multiplex PCR, and TCRdb's table has in-frame clones only and misses some. The sample consists of about 180,000 clones, about 84% of them appearing once. Specimen: PBMCs or T cells enriched from blood (not recorded which). These receptor sequences come from a woman in her thirties who had recovered from COVID-19.

V usage is TRBV5-1 and J usage is TRBJ2-7; 8 nucleotides agree with TRBD1. Trimming cost V 4 bases and J 6 bases; bases outside gene matches: 3. Germline V gives CDR1 SGHRS, CDR2 YFSETQ. The CDR3 contains 12 residues. Here the CDR3 reads CASSPTGAEQYF. CDR3 coding DNA: TGCGCCAGCAGCCCGACAGGGGCCGAGCAGTACTTC.

V is TRBV28 and J is TRBJ1-3, with D hard to call. Trimming removed 8 bases from V and 2 bases from J, with 10 bases in between. The CDR3 runs 13 residues. CDR1 is MDHEN and CDR2 is SYDVKM in the germline V gene. The CDR3 loop reads CASGRPTGNTIYF. The CDR3 bases are TGTGCCAGCGGGAGACCTACTGGAAACACCATATATTTT.

V usage is TRBV7-3 and J usage is TRBJ2-2, with 11 nucleotides matching TRBD2. CDR3 length: 17 amino acids. Germline CDR1 reads SGHTA; CDR2 reads FQGTGA. The V gene end was trimmed by 3 bases and the J gene end by 7 bases; junction bases not matched to a gene: 10. The CDR3 protein is CASSFFSGRAGNGELFF. The CDR3 DNA reads as TGTGCCAGCAGCTTTTTTAGCGGGAGGGCCGGTAACGGGGAGCTGTTTTTT.

The rearrangement joins TRBV7-2 to TRBJ2-7; 7 positions agree with TRBD1. CDR1 and CDR2 from the germline V gene are SGHTA and FQGNSA. With V trimmed by 2 bases and J by 0 bases, 7 bases remained unmatched. The CDR3 is 16 residues long. The CDR3 loop reads CASSLPRTGFSYEQYF. CDR3 coding DNA: TGTGCCAGCAGCTTACCCAGGACAGGTTTCTCCTACGAGCAGTACTTC.

V gene TRBV6-5 combines with J gene TRBJ2-7, with 8 bases matching TRBD2. The junction had 6 bases not matched to a gene; V was cut back by 6 bases and J by 2 bases. The CDR3 extends over 14 amino acids. From germline, CDR1 is MNHEY and CDR2 SVGAGI. The CDR3 reads CASRALGGAYEQYF. Here the CDR3 DNA reads TGTGCCAGCAGGGCCCTCGGGGGGGCCTACGAGCAGTACTTC.